The clone carrying this TCR beta chain was seen only once. This sample was included in a study of control samples from healthy donors and cancer patients. The CDR3 extends over 16 amino acids. The germline CDR1 and CDR2 sequences are MNHEY and SMNVEV (reference sequence). The J segment lost 2 bases and the V segment lost 6 bases, leaving 10 bases of the junction unmatched. Produced via immunoSEQ multiplex PCR; TCRdb's table is partial and in-frame only. Of around 42,000 clones listed, roughly 94% are singletons. The receptor was derived from a man aged 55 to 70 in good health. The chain links TRBV27 to TRBJ2-5; 9 bases line up with TRBD2. Input material: blood. The CDR3 coding sequence is TGTGCCAGCAGATTGACTAGCGGCTCGGGGCAAGAGACCCAGTACTTC. Amino acids: CASRLTSGSGQETQYF.